These T cell receptor beta chains were read from a single sample in a study of blood T cell repertoires in COVID-19. The method was immunoSEQ multiplex PCR; TCRdb's version includes in-frame clones alone and lacks a portion of them. The sample yields around 81,000 clones, roughly 86% seen once. Sequenced material: peripheral blood. The receptors originated from a man between 65 and 80 years old with acute or convalescent COVID-19. Both conserved end residues are part of each CDR3. Fields, in order: V gene, D gene, CDR3 length, J gene, CDR3 DNA, CDR3 protein. D genes are given only for firm matches.

V gene: TRBV10-3
D gene: TRBD2
CDR3 length: 15
J gene: TRBJ2-7
CDR3 DNA: TGTGCCATCAGTGATCTACTAGCGGCATCCTACGAGCAGTACTTC
CDR3 protein: CAISDLLAASYEQYF

V gene: TRBV10-3
D gene: -
CDR3 length: 15
J gene: TRBJ2-2
CDR3 DNA: TGTGCCATCAGGGGGGTCAGGGGCGCCACCGGGGAGCTGTTTTTT
CDR3 protein: CAIRGVRGATGELFF

V gene: TRBV2
D gene: -
CDR3 length: 12
J gene: TRBJ2-7
CDR3 DNA: TGTGCCAGCAGTGGTAGCGAGTACGAGCAGTACTTC
CDR3 protein: CASSGSEYEQYF

V gene: TRBV6-2/TRBV6-3
D gene: -
CDR3 length: 15
J gene: TRBJ2-7
CDR3 DNA: TGTGCCAGCAGTCGTGATTATTCGAGCTCCTACGAGCAGTACTTC
CDR3 protein: CASSRDYSSSYEQYF

V gene: TRBV4-3
D gene: -
CDR3 length: 14
J gene: TRBJ1-2
CDR3 DNA: TGCGCCAGCAGCCCGGTTTGGGGGGGCGGAGGCTACACCTTC
CDR3 protein: CASSPVWGGGGYTF

V gene: TRBV2
D gene: -
CDR3 length: 12
J gene: TRBJ1-2
CDR3 DNA: TGTGCCAGCAGTGAAGGTGGTGGCCGCTCGAAATTC
CDR3 protein: CASSEGGGRSKF

V gene: TRBV25-1
D gene: TRBD1
CDR3 length: 16
J gene: TRBJ2-2
CDR3 DNA: TGTGCCAGCAGTGCAATAGGGACAGCGAACACCGGGGAGCTGTTTTTT
CDR3 protein: CASSAIGTANTGELFF

V gene: TRBV7-9
D gene: TRBD2
CDR3 length: 15
J gene: TRBJ2-7
CDR3 DNA: TGTGCCAGCAGCTTAGCTCTAGCGGGTTCCTACGAGCAGTACTTC
CDR3 protein: CASSLALAGSYEQYF

V gene: TRBV3-1/TRBV3-2
D gene: -
CDR3 length: 14
J gene: TRBJ2-5
CDR3 DNA: TGTGCCAGCAGCCTATCAACTAGTCGAGAGACCCAGTACTTC
CDR3 protein: CASSLSTSRETQYF

V gene: TRBV7-9
D gene: -
CDR3 length: 14
J gene: TRBJ2-1
CDR3 DNA: TGTGCCAGCAGCCAGTTTACCAGGGGCGACGCGCAGTTCTTC
CDR3 protein: CASSQFTRGDAQFF

V gene: TRBV29-1
D gene: TRBD1
CDR3 length: 15
J gene: TRBJ2-7
CDR3 DNA: TGCAGCGTCGGCGGACAGGGCCGTCGAGGTTACGAGCAGTACTTC
CDR3 protein: CSVGGQGRRGYEQYF

V gene: TRBV10-3
D gene: TRBD1
CDR3 length: 14
J gene: TRBJ1-1
CDR3 DNA: TGTGCCATCAGTACGACAGGGACGGACACTGAAGCTTTCTTT
CDR3 protein: CAISTTGTDTEAFF

V gene: TRBV7-9
D gene: -
CDR3 length: 15
J gene: TRBJ2-7
CDR3 DNA: TGTGCCAGCAGCCCCCAGGGGACGGATCGCTACGAGCAGTACTTC
CDR3 protein: CASSPQGTDRYEQYF

V gene: TRBV5-4
D gene: TRBD2
CDR3 length: 16
J gene: TRBJ2-7
CDR3 DNA: TGTGCCAGCAGCTCAATGACTAGCGGGCTCACCTACGAGCAGTACTTC
CDR3 protein: CASSSMTSGLTYEQYF

V gene: TRBV7-2
D gene: -
CDR3 length: 16
J gene: TRBJ2-1
CDR3 DNA: TGTGCCAGCAGCTTAGGAAGCGGGTTAGCCTACAATGAGCAGTTCTTC
CDR3 protein: CASSLGSGLAYNEQFF

V gene: TRBV5-4
D gene: -
CDR3 length: 16
J gene: TRBJ1-4
CDR3 DNA: TGTGCCAGCAGCTTGGGCGGGGGCCTTGGGATAGAAAAACTGTTTTTT
CDR3 protein: CASSLGGGLGIEKLFF

V gene: TRBV7-9
D gene: -
CDR3 length: 15
J gene: TRBJ1-4
CDR3 DNA: TGTGCCAGCAGCTTAGAGACAGGCTCAAATGAAAAACTGTTTTTT
CDR3 protein: CASSLETGSNEKLFF

V gene: TRBV6-6
D gene: TRBD1
CDR3 length: 16
J gene: TRBJ2-7
CDR3 DNA: TGTGCCAGCAGCCGATCCATGACAGGGTATGCCTACGAGCAGTACTTC
CDR3 protein: CASSRSMTGYAYEQYF